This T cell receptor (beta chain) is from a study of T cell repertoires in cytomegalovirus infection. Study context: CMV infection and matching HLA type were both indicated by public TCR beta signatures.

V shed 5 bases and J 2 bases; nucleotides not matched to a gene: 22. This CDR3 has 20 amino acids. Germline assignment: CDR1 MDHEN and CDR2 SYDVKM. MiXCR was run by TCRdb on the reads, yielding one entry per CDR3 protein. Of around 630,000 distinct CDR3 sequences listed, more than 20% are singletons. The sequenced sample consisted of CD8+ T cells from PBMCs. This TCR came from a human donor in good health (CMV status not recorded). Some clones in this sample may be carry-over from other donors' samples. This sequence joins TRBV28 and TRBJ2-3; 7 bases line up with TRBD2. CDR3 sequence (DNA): TGTGCCAGCAGTCCCCCGGGGAGGGACCAACACATGGGTCCCACAGATACGCAGTATTTT. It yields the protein CASSPPGRDQHMGPTDTQYF.